The rows below give T cell receptor beta chains drawn from one sample of a study of blood T cell repertoires in COVID-19. The table came from immunoSEQ multiplex PCR; TCRdb's copy has only in-frame clones and leaves some out. The profile shows 80,000 or so clones, approximately 89% of them singletons. The specimen was peripheral blood. All receptors come from an older woman with acute or convalescent COVID-19. The CDR3 runs from the conserved cysteine through the conserved F or W. D genes are given only for firm matches. Expanded clones get a size class; other rows say once, few or many, or leave the size out.

CDR3 length	clone size	V gene	J gene	D gene	CDR3 protein	CDR3 DNA
15	-	TRBV2	TRBJ2-7	TRBD1	CASSDRRDRAHEQYF	TGTGCCAGCAGTGATCGAAGAGACAGGGCCCACGAGCAGTACTTC
15	-	TRBV5-1	TRBJ2-3	TRBD2	CASKTLAGAEDTQYF	TGCGCCAGCAAAACTCTAGCGGGAGCCGAAGATACGCAGTATTTT
16	-	TRBV18	TRBJ2-5	-	CASSPPLTGVGETQYF	TGTGCCAGCTCACCCCCTTTGACGGGAGTCGGAGAGACCCAGTACTTC
15	once	TRBV19	TRBJ2-3	TRBD1	CASSRGQGIADTQYF	TGTGCCAGTAGCCGAGGACAGGGAATTGCCGATACGCAGTATTTT
12	-	TRBV28	TRBJ1-2	-	CASKTANYGYTF	TGTGCCAGCAAGACAGCTAACTATGGCTACACCTTC
14	-	TRBV27	TRBJ2-2	-	CASSSTRETGELFF	TGTGCCAGCAGTTCCACCCGGGAAACCGGGGAGCTGTTTTTT
15	-	TRBV2	TRBJ2-3	TRBD1	CASSETGGSTDTQYF	TGTGCCAGCAGTGAAACAGGGGGCAGCACAGATACGCAGTATTTT
13	-	TRBV3-1/TRBV3-2	TRBJ1-5	-	CASSPYLMQPQHF	TGTGCCAGCAGCCCCTATCTCATGCAGCCCCAGCATTTT
11	once	TRBV5-5	TRBJ2-5	-	CASSLQETQYF	TGTGCCAGCAGCCTACAAGAGACCCAGTACTTC
15	once	TRBV11-3	TRBJ2-2	-	CASSLGHINTGELFF	TGTGCCAGCAGCTTAGGACATATAAACACCGGGGAGCTGTTTTTT
15	-	TRBV18	TRBJ1-3	-	CASSPVRDSGNTIYF	TGTGCCAGCTCACCTGTCAGGGACTCTGGAAACACCATATATTTT
14	few	TRBV2	TRBJ2-3	-	CASMRGLTTDTQYF	TGTGCCAGCATGAGGGGACTGACGACAGATACGCAGTATTTT
15	-	TRBV19	TRBJ1-1	TRBD1	CASSPTGGRNTEAFF	TGTGCCAGTAGTCCTACAGGGGGCCGGAACACTGAAGCTTTCTTT